These 21 T cell receptor beta chains came from one sample sequenced in a study of cytomegalovirus exposure and HLA in healthy donors. 60 Vbeta and 13 Jbeta primers were used in PCR. The method was immunoSEQ multiplex PCR; TCRdb's version includes in-frame clones alone and lacks a portion of them. The sample lists about 83,000 clones; 81% were seen once. The specimen was PBMCs. The receptor set was obtained from a woman aged 25 to 45 in good health and CMV-seronegative.

The chain combines TRBV30 with TRBJ1-5; perhaps TRBD1 as D (5 bases). This CDR3 is 12 amino acids long. From germline, CDR1 is GTSNPN and CDR2 SVGIG (reference sequence). Trimming pared 4 bases from V and 6 bases from J, leaving 10 bases between. CDR3 sequence reads: CAWMTVGQPQHF. The CDR3 region has the DNA TGTGCCTGGATGACAGTAGGTCAGCCCCAGCATTTT. The complete variable domain, with remaining parts taken from reference TRBV30 and TRBJ1-5, reads SQTIHQWPATLVQPVGSPLSLECTVEGTSNPNLYWYRQAAGRGLQLLFYSVGIGQISSEVPQNLSASRPQDRQFILSSKKLLLSDSGFYLCAWMTVGQPQHFGDGTRLSIL.

The chain combines TRBV4-3 with TRBJ2-1, with D possibly being TRBD2 (6 bases). The V and J ends lost 0 bases and 3 bases respectively, with 12 bases between them. Per germline, CDR1 LGHNA and CDR2 YSLEER. The CDR3 loop spans 16 amino acids. DNA of the CDR3: TGCGCCAGCAGCCAAGATAGTCGGGGGAGCTACAATGAGCAGTTCTTC. Amino acid sequence: CASSQDSRGSYNEQFF.

The gene calls are TRBV30 and TRBJ1-3; 12 bases agree with TRBD1. Germline-derived CDR1 and CDR2 are GTSNPN and SVGIG (reference sequence). CDR3 length: 18 residues. V was clipped by 1 base and J by 0 bases; unmatched bases: 7. Written as DNA, the CDR3 is TGTGCCTGGAGTGGGGGACAGGGGGCACTCTCCTCTGGAAACACCATATATTTT. The encoded protein is CAWSGGQGALSSGNTIYF.

This clone was recorded only once. This chain joins TRBV19 and TRBJ2-5; the match to TRBD1 covers 7 bases. The CDR3 runs 14 residues. Germline CDR1 reads LNHDA; CDR2 reads SQIVND (reference sequence). Unmatched junction bases numbered 5, after V lost 6 bases and J lost 1 base. The CDR3 region is CASRTTGSQETQYF. The CDR3 region has the DNA TGTGCCAGTAGGACGACAGGGTCCCAAGAGACCCAGTACTTC.

The rearrangement links TRBV19 to TRBJ2-7, with D maybe TRBD1 (7 bases). Per germline, CDR1 LNHDA and CDR2 SQIVND (reference sequence). This CDR3 has 15 residues. The ends were cut back, 5 bases at V and 1 base at J, with 15 bases in the middle. CDR3 in amino acids: CASSLAPGGSYEQYF. The CDR3 nucleotides are TGTGCCAGTAGTTTGGCGCCAGGGGGGTCCTACGAGCAGTACTTC. The full variable domain, with the rest looked up from reference TRBV19 and TRBJ2-7, is DGGITQSPKYLFRKEGQNVTLSCEQNLNHDAMYWYRQDPGQGLRLIYYSQIVNDFQKGDIAEGYSVSREKKESFPLTVTSAQKNPTAFYLCASSLAPGGSYEQYFGPGTRLTVT.

The chain couples TRBV6-5 to TRBJ2-7, with TRBD1 identical over 12 bases. Trimming cost V 4 bases and J 2 bases; bases outside gene matches: 6. CDR1 is MNHEY, CDR2 SVGAGI, per germline. The CDR3 extends over 16 amino acids. The CDR3 spells CASSWGQGALTYEQYF. In DNA, the CDR3 is TGTGCCAGCAGTTGGGGACAGGGGGCCCTCACCTACGAGCAGTACTTC.

The chain uses TRBV18 and TRBJ2-7, with D tentatively TRBD1 (6 bases). The CDR3 runs 13 residues. V lost 6 bases to trimming and J lost 5 bases, with 14 bases between them. The V gene's germline CDR1 is KGHSH and CDR2 LQKENI. CDR3 in DNA: TGTGCCAGCTCGCAATTACAGGGCCACGAGCAGTACTTC. Translating it yields CASSQLQGHEQYF.

This chain uses TRBV10-2 with TRBJ2-7; the D gene is possibly TRBD1 (6 bases). The CDR3 is made up of 12 amino acids. Trimming removed 6 bases from V and 4 bases from J, with 10 bases in between. The V gene's germline CDR1 is WSHSY and CDR2 SAAADI. The CDR3 DNA is TGCGCCAGCAGGGACAGCACATACGAGCAGTACTTC. Its protein product is CASRDSTYEQYF.

Only a few counts were recorded for this clone. DNA for the CDR3: TGTGCCAGCAGCCAAGAGCCTAGCGGAAGCACAGATACGCAGTATTTT. Translated: CASSQEPSGSTDTQYF. This chain connects TRBV4-2 to TRBJ2-3, with 7 nucleotides matching TRBD2. The germline V gene has CDR1 LGHNA and CDR2 YNFKEQ. The CDR3 loop spans 16 amino acids. V shed 0 bases and J 0 bases; nucleotides not matched to a gene: 3.

This rearrangement joins TRBV5-8 to TRBJ2-5, with TRBD1 identical over 10 bases. Per germline, CDR1 SGHTS and CDR2 YDEGEE. The junction had 3 bases not matched to a gene; V was cut back by 3 bases and J by 4 bases. There are 14 residues in the CDR3. CDR3 in amino acids: CASSYRDRGETQYF. Written as DNA, the CDR3 is TGTGCCAGCAGCTACCGGGACAGGGGAGAGACCCAGTACTTC.

The V and J genes are TRBV28 and TRBJ2-7; TRBD2 matches at 8 bases. CDR1 and CDR2 from the germline V gene are MDHEN and SYDVKM. The length of the CDR3 is 12 residues. The CDR3, as DNA: TGTTACACTAGCGGCTCCTCCTACGAGCAGTACTTC. This gives the protein CYTSGSSYEQYF.

The gene calls are TRBV14 and TRBJ2-3, with D possibly matching TRBD1 (5 bases). V dropped 0 bases and J dropped 1 base, with 11 bases sitting between them. This CDR3 is 16 amino acids long. The germline V gene has CDR1 SGHDN and CDR2 FVKESK. The CDR3 DNA follows: TGTGCCAGCAGCCAAGAGAAGGGGCCGCGCACAGATACGCAGTATTTT. Its protein is CASSQEKGPRTDTQYF.

This chain joins TRBV6-1 and TRBJ2-7; D is ambiguous. CDR1 is MNHNS, CDR2 SASEGT, per germline. This CDR3 comprises 15 residues. V dropped 1 base and J dropped 5 bases, with 15 bases sitting between them. Here the CDR3 reads CASSEVIVLLDEQYF. CDR3 in DNA: TGTGCCAGCAGTGAAGTTATAGTATTGTTGGACGAGCAGTACTTC.

V usage is TRBV28 and J usage is TRBJ1-1, with D unresolved. The CDR3 consists of 13 residues. Germline V CDR1 and CDR2: MDHEN, SYDVKM. The V end lost 1 base, the J end lost 5 bases, and 8 bases lay between the germline ends. This CDR3 is CASSLLRHTEAFF. CDR3 nucleotide sequence: TGTGCCAGCAGTTTATTGAGACATACTGAAGCTTTCTTT.

The chain links TRBV28 to TRBJ1-5; 8 bases agree with TRBD1. Trimming at V came to 5 bases and at J to 2 bases, leaving 8 bases not matched to a gene. There are 16 residues in the CDR3. Germline V CDR1 and CDR2: MDHEN, SYDVKM. CDR3 in amino acids: CASSPLTGGGNQPQHF. CDR3 DNA: TGTGCCAGCAGTCCGCTCACAGGGGGGGGCAATCAGCCCCAGCATTTT.

This chain uses TRBV4-1 with TRBJ2-3; D may be TRBD2 (7 bases). In germline, CDR1 is MGHRA, CDR2 YSYEKL. This CDR3 spans 18 amino acids. Between the trimmed V and J ends, which lost 0 bases and 0 bases, there was a span of 16 bases. The CDR3 protein is CASSQDWFGGASTDTQYF. Written as DNA, the CDR3 is TGCGCCAGCAGCCAAGATTGGTTTGGGGGGGCAAGCACAGATACGCAGTATTTT.

The chain combines TRBV6-1 with TRBJ2-5; 9 nucleotides line up with TRBD1. V trimming: 5 bases; J trimming: 6 bases; junction bases outside the gene matches: 4. From germline, CDR1 is MNHNS and CDR2 SASEGT. The length of the CDR3 is 13 residues. The CDR3 bases are TGTGCCAGCAGTACAGGGGGCGGGAAGACCCAGTACTTC. Translated: CASSTGGGKTQYF.

A few counts support this clone. The chain recombines TRBV7-9 with TRBJ2-1, with D perhaps matching TRBD2 (5 bases). V was pared by 0 bases and J by 6 bases, with 9 bases between. CDR1 is SEHNR and CDR2 is FQNEAQ in the germline V gene (reference sequence). The CDR3 totals 14 residues. The CDR3 nucleotides read TGTGCCAGCAGCTTAGCCGAGGGTTCCAATGAGCAGTTCTTC. It encodes CASSLAEGSNEQFF.

This clone was picked up one time. This chain links TRBV6-4 with TRBJ1-3; D may be TRBD1 (5 bases). In germline, CDR1 is MRHNA, CDR2 SNTAGT. Trimming stripped 8 bases from V and 0 bases from J, with 14 bases between. CDR3 size: 15 residues. The CDR3 bases are TGTGCCAGCCACTTCGGGGGGAGCTCTGGAAACACCATATATTTT. This gives the protein CASHFGGSSGNTIYF.

The chain carries TRBV19 and TRBJ1-1; the D gene is possibly TRBD1 (5 bases). V was trimmed by 2 bases and J by 5 bases, leaving 9 bases between them. This CDR3 has 13 amino acids. Germline CDR1 and CDR2: LNHDA and SQIVND (reference sequence). This chain's CDR3 is CASSILRQTEAFF. The CDR3 DNA reads TGTGCCAGTAGTATACTTAGACAGACTGAAGCTTTCTTT.

The chain couples TRBV5-4 to TRBJ1-1; D may be TRBD1 (5 bases). This CDR3 region has 14 residues. Trimming shortened V by 0 bases and J by 4 bases, and 10 bases separated the two germline ends. CDR1 is SGHNT and CDR2 is YYREEE in the germline V gene (reference sequence). The chain's CDR3 is CASSLAGFRTEAFF. The CDR3 bases are TGTGCCAGCAGCTTGGCAGGGTTCCGCACTGAAGCTTTCTTT.